This TCR beta chain was recovered during a study of vaccination effects on CD4 cells after COVID-19. The ViraFEST assay expanded antigen-specific CD4+ T cells with viral peptide pools before sequencing. Subsequent to about 10 days of culture, CD4+ T cells were isolated. It was between March and December 2020 that the person had a SARS-CoV-2 infection confirmed by PCR. Measured with immunoSEQ multiplex PCR; TCRdb has only the in-frame clones, and not every one. The table shows about 70,000 clones, with 65% to 85% occurring only once. With regard to this clone: Its antigen is not identified.

The CDR3 is 13 amino acids. Trimming cost V 4 bases and J 9 bases, with 13 bases left between them. CDR1 and CDR2 from the germline V gene are SNHLY and FYNNEI. This chain uses TRBV2 with TRBJ2-1, with D perhaps assigned TRBD1 or TRBD2 (6 bases each). Sequenced material: CD4+ T cells from PBMCs cultured with HIV peptides, taken before COVID-19 vaccination. As for subset: HIV-1 Nef peptide pool negative control/reference culture. The sequence was collected from a human donor who had a prior SARS-CoV-2 infection. DNA for the CDR3: TGTGCCAGCAGTGTGGACCGGGGGCTTGAGCAGTTCTTC. This encodes CASSVDRGLEQFF. Full variable domain (outside the CDR3, taken from reference TRBV2 and TRBJ2-1): EPEVTQTPSHQVTQMGQEVILRCVPISNHLYFYWYRQILGQKVEFLVSFYNNEISEKSEIFDDQFSVERPDGSNFTLKIRSTKLEDSAMYFCASSVDRGLEQFFGPGTRLTVL.